This entry lists 4 T cell receptor beta chains sequenced from one sample in a study of shared clonotypes between healthy human individuals. Measured with immunoSEQ multiplex PCR; TCRdb has only the in-frame clones, and not every one. The sample records about 510,000 clones, about 96% being singletons. Sample: naive CD4+ T cells sorted from blood. Subset specified: CD45RA+ positively selected. Receptors were obtained from a woman under 40 in good health.

V gene TRBV4-1 combines with J gene TRBJ2-5, with 10 bases that match TRBD2. The J call is uncertain, as TRBJ2-7 better fits the DNA end. The CDR3 sequence is 16 residues long. The germline gives CDR1 MGHRA, CDR2 YSYEKL. The CDR3 reads CASSQVTSGPPYEQYF. For the CDR3, the DNA is TGCGCCAGCAGCCAAGTGACTAGCGGGCCTCCCTACGAGCAGTACTTC.

This chain links TRBV7-6 with TRBJ2-3; possible D gene TRBD1, 6 bases. The CDR3 contains 17 residues. Trimming removed 5 bases at V and 2 bases at J, with 20 bases between. Germline-derived CDR1 and CDR2 are SGHVS and FNYEAQ. The CDR3 loop is CASSESPQGTVTDTQYF. The CDR3 DNA reads TGTGCCAGCAGCGAATCTCCGCAGGGGACGGTCACAGATACGCAGTATTTT.

This chain connects TRBV5-8 to TRBJ2-7, with 9 bases that match TRBD2. The J segment lost 3 bases and the V segment lost 2 bases, leaving 6 bases of the junction unmatched. There are 15 residues in the CDR3. In germline, CDR1 is SGHTS, CDR2 YDEGEE. This CDR3 reads CASSLAGGINYEQYF. In DNA form, the CDR3 reads TGTGCCAGCAGCTTAGCGGGAGGAATCAACTACGAGCAGTACTTC.

This chain joins TRBV10-3 and TRBJ2-6, with a possible D match to TRBD1 (5 bases). The CDR3 is 15 amino acids. Germline V gene data show CDR1 as ENHRY and CDR2 as SYGVKD. V was clipped by 8 bases and J by 3 bases, with 14 bases between them. The CDR3 here is CAISWGVGGANVLTF. The CDR3 region has the DNA TGTGCCATCTCCTGGGGCGTCGGTGGGGCCAACGTCCTGACTTTC.